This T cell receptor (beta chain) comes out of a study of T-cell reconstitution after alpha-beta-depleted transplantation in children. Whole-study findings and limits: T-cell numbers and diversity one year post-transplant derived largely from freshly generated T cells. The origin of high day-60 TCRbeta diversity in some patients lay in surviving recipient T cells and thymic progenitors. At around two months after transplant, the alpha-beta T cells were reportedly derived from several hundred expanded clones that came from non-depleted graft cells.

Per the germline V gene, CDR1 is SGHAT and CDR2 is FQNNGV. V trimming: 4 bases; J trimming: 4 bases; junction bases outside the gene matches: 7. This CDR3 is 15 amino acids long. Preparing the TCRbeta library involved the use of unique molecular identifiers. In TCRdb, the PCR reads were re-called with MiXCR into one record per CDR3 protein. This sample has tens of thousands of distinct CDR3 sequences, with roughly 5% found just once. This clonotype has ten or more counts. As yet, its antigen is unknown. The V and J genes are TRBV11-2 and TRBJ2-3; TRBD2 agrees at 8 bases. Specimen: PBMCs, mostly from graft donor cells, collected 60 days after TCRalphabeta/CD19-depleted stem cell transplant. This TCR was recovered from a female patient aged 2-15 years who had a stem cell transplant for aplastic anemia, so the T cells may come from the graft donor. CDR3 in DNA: TGTGCCAGCAGCTGGAATAGCGGGACTTCAGATACGCAGTATTTT. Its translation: CASSWNSGTSDTQYF. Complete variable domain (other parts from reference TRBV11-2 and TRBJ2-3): EAGVAQSPRYKIIEKRQSVAFWCNPISGHATLYWYQQILGQGPKLLIQFQNNGVVDDSQLPKDRFSAERLKGVDSTLKIQPAKLEDSAVYLCASSWNSGTSDTQYFGPGTRLTVL.